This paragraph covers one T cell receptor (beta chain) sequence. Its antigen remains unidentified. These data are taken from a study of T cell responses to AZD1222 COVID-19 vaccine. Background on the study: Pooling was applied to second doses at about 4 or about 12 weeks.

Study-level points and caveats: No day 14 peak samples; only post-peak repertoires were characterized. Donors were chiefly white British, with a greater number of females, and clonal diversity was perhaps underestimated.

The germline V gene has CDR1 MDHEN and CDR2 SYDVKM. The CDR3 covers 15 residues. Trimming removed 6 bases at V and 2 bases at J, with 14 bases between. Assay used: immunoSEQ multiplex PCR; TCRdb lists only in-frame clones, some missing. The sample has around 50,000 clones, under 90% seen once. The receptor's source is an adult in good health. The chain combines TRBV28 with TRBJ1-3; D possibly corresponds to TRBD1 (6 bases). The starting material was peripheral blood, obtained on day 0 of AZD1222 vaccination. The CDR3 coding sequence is TGTGCCAGCAGCACTTCAGGGGCGGCTGGAAACACCATATATTTT. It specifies CASSTSGAAGNTIYF. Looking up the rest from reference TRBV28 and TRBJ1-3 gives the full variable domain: DVKVTQSSRYLVKRTGEKVFLECVQDMDHENMFWYRQDPGLGLRLIYFSYDVKMKEKGDIPEGYSVSREKKERFSLILESASTNQTSMYLCASSTSGAAGNTIYFGEGSWLTVV.